Below, 24 T cell receptor beta chains from the same sample are listed, as sequenced in a study of T cell responses to AZD1222 COVID-19 vaccine. Here immunoSEQ multiplex PCR was the method, and the copy in TCRdb shows in-frame clones only, minus some. The sample consists of approximately 110,000 clones, 88% of them appearing once. The starting material was peripheral blood, obtained on day 0 of AZD1222 vaccination. All receptors come from an adult in good health.

The chain employs TRBV13 and TRBJ2-2; TRBD2 matches 7 bases. CDR3 length: 17 amino acids. Germline V CDR1 and CDR2: PRHDT, FYEKMQ (reference sequence). V shed 6 bases, J shed 3 bases, and the junction held 13 bases outside the gene matches. In DNA, the CDR3 is TGTGCCAGCAGTTCCTCCGGAACTAGCGTCGACACCGGGGAGCTGTTTTTT. It specifies CASSSSGTSVDTGELFF.

This chain joins TRBV30 and TRBJ1-4; 8 nucleotides match TRBD1. V was clipped by 7 bases and J by 8 bases; unmatched bases: 6. The V gene's germline CDR1 is GTSNPN and CDR2 SVGIG (reference sequence). This CDR3 has 12 amino acids. For the CDR3, the DNA is TGTGCCTATGACAGGGGTGGAGAAAAACTGTTTTTT. Amino acids: CAYDRGGEKLFF.

The chain couples TRBV5-8 to TRBJ1-5, with a possible D match to TRBD1 (5 bases). CDR1 is SGHTS, CDR2 YDEGEE, per germline. The ends were cut back, 4 bases at V and 7 bases at J, with 9 bases in the middle. The CDR3 covers 12 residues. CDR3 sequence (DNA): TGTGCCAGCAGCCCCGGACACCAGCCCCAGCATTTT. It translates to CASSPGHQPQHF. Using reference TRBV5-8 and TRBJ1-5 for the parts outside the CDR3, the full variable domain is EAGVTQSPTHLIKTRGQQATLRCSPISGHTSVYWYQQALGLGLQFLLWYDEGEERNRGNFPPRFSGRQFPNYSSELNVNALELEDSALYLCASSPGHQPQHFGDGTRLSIL.

The chain is built from TRBV27 and TRBJ1-5; D is unresolved. Germline V gene data show CDR1 as MNHEY and CDR2 as SMNVEV (reference sequence). The CDR3 consists of 13 residues. V lost 4 bases and J 4 bases, leaving 8 bases between the germline ends. The CDR3 coding sequence is TGTGCCAGCAGTTCATCCCTGAATCAGCCCCAGCATTTT. It specifies CASSSSLNQPQHF.

The chain links TRBV9 to TRBJ2-7; no clear D. Germline-derived CDR1 and CDR2 are SGDLS and YYNGEE. The CDR3 loop spans 13 amino acids. Trimming stripped 0 bases from V and 0 bases from J, with 4 bases between. CDR3 region: CASSVEVSYEQYF. DNA of the CDR3: TGTGCCAGCAGCGTAGAAGTCTCCTACGAGCAGTACTTC.

The V and J genes are TRBV28 and TRBJ2-3; a possible D gene is TRBD1 (6 bases). Per germline, CDR1 MDHEN and CDR2 SYDVKM. The V gene lost 2 bases and the J gene lost 4 bases, with 10 bases spanning the gap. The CDR3 runs to 14 residues. The CDR3 sequence is CASSLTTGPDTQYF. The CDR3 DNA sequence: TGTGCCAGCAGTTTAACGACAGGCCCAGATACGCAGTATTTT.

This clone was counted between two and nine times. The rearrangement links TRBV27 to TRBJ1-3, with 7 nucleotides matching TRBD1. The germline V gene has CDR1 MNHEY and CDR2 SMNVEV (reference sequence). V trimming: 0 bases; J trimming: 1 base; junction bases outside the gene matches: 3. The CDR3 is made up of 16 amino acids. Here the CDR3 reads CASSLSQGISGNTIYF. CDR3 nucleotides: TGTGCCAGCAGTTTATCACAGGGGATATCTGGAAACACCATATATTTT.

CDR3 bases: TGCAGTGCTAGTGCGGCTAGCGGGGGGAAAGTGGCAGATACGCAGTATTTT. This codes for CSASAASGGKVADTQYF. The chain joins TRBV20-1 to TRBJ2-3; the match to TRBD2 covers 11 bases. The J segment lost 4 bases and the V segment lost 3 bases, leaving 12 bases of the junction unmatched. The CDR3 runs 17 residues. CDR1 is DFQATT and CDR2 is SNEGSKA in the germline V gene (reference sequence).

The V and J genes are TRBV19 and TRBJ1-1; D is unclear. The CDR3 has 14 residues. Trimming took off 2 bases at V and 4 bases at J, with 11 bases between the two ends. Germline V gene sequence: CDR1 LNHDA, CDR2 SQIVND (reference sequence). CDR3 region: CASSIPNWATEAFF. In nucleotides, the CDR3 is TGTGCCAGTAGTATACCGAATTGGGCCACTGAAGCTTTCTTT.

This rearrangement joins TRBV9 to TRBJ1-2; a possible D gene is TRBD1 (6 bases). Germline CDR1 reads SGDLS; CDR2 reads YYNGEE. Trimming shortened V by 0 bases and J by 7 bases, and 13 bases separated the two germline ends. The CDR3 runs 14 residues. CDR3 sequence reads: CASSVGWGLVGYTF. In DNA form, the CDR3 reads TGTGCCAGCAGCGTAGGGTGGGGGCTGGTTGGCTACACCTTC.

CDR3 bases: TGTGCCAGCAGCTTATACGACGCCACAGGTGAGCAGTTCTTC. This sequence encodes CASSLYDATGEQFF. The chain uses TRBV11-1 and TRBJ2-1; possibly TRBD1 for D (5 bases). CDR1 and CDR2 (germline): SGHAT, FQDESV (reference sequence). V was shortened by 2 bases and J by 9 bases, with 14 bases between the two germline ends. This CDR3 contains 14 residues. Full variable domain (rest looked up from reference TRBV11-1 and TRBJ2-1): EAEVAQSPRYKITEKSQAVAFWCDPISGHATLYWYRQILGQGPELLVQFQDESVVDDSQLPKDRFSAERLKGVDSTLKIQPAELGDSAMYLCASSLYDATGEQFFGPGTRLTVL.

V gene TRBV4-1 combines with J gene TRBJ1-3; D is undetermined. Germline V gives CDR1 MGHRA, CDR2 YSYEKL. The CDR3 runs to 16 residues. Trimming stripped 4 bases from V and 0 bases from J, with 13 bases between. CDR3 nucleotides: TGCGCCAGCAGCCCGACTGGACCAATCTCTGGAAACACCATATATTTT. This gives the protein CASSPTGPISGNTIYF.

The V gene is TRBV2, the J gene TRBJ1-2; the D is unclear. The germline gives CDR1 SNHLY, CDR2 FYNNEI. The CDR3 is 15 residues long. With 4 bases removed from V and 4 bases from J, the gap between germline ends came to 16 bases. The DNA for the CDR3 is TGTGCCAGCAGTGTCACCGGAGGACGGATCTATGGCTACACCTTC. Amino acid sequence: CASSVTGGRIYGYTF.

The chain has TRBV20-1 and TRBJ2-5; D gene uncertain. Germline lookup yields CDR1 DFQATT and CDR2 SNEGSKA (reference sequence). There are 14 residues in the CDR3. Trimming left V 3 bases short and J 3 bases short, with 14 bases between. The DNA of the CDR3 is TGCAGTGCTAGTCCGCTACCCATGGAAGAGACCCAGTACTTC. This gives the protein CSASPLPMEETQYF.

The V call is TRBV7-8, the J call TRBJ2-5, with 8 bases lining up with TRBD2. CDR3 length: 15 amino acids. From germline, CDR1 is SGHVS and CDR2 FQNEAQ. J lost 2 bases, V lost 6 bases, and 8 bases had no gene match. CDR3: CASREREPVQETQYF. The CDR3 DNA follows: TGTGCCAGCAGGGAGCGGGAGCCCGTTCAAGAGACCCAGTACTTC.

The chain employs TRBV9 and TRBJ2-2, with 7 bases aligning to TRBD2. Trimming cost V 2 bases and J 5 bases; bases outside gene matches: 6. The CDR3 extends over 15 amino acids. Germline V CDR1 and CDR2: SGDLS, YYNGEE. The CDR3 loop reads CASSVLAEGTGELFF. The CDR3 nucleotides read TGTGCCAGCAGCGTCCTAGCGGAGGGGACCGGGGAGCTGTTTTTT.

The V and J genes are TRBV9 and TRBJ2-5; TRBD1 is a possible D gene (5 bases). CDR1 and CDR2 (germline): SGDLS, YYNGEE. The CDR3 has 13 residues. Trimming took 7 bases from V and 3 from J, leaving 13 bases between them. Here the CDR3 reads CASALGAEETQYF. The CDR3 coding sequence is TGTGCCAGCGCGCTTGGGGCCGAAGAGACCCAGTACTTC. Supplemented by reference TRBV9 and TRBJ2-5, the full variable domain reads DSGVTQTPKHLITATGQRVTLRCSPRSGDLSVYWYQQSLDQGLQFLIQYYNGEERAKGNILERFSAQQFPDLHSELNLSSLELGDSALYFCASALGAEETQYFGPGTRLLVL.

The rearrangement links TRBV24-1 to TRBJ1-2; unclear D gene. V lost 0 bases to trimming and J lost 8 bases, with 6 bases between them. CDR1 and CDR2 (germline): KGHDR, SFDVKD. The CDR3 length is 12 residues. The CDR3, as DNA: TGTGCCACCAGTGATTTGTCAGGCGGCTACACCTTC. It encodes CATSDLSGGYTF.

The chain combines TRBV6-5 with TRBJ1-2; a possible D gene is TRBD1 (5 bases). The ends were cut back, 7 bases at V and 4 bases at J, with 13 bases in the middle. CDR1 is MNHEY, CDR2 SVGAGI, per germline. The CDR3 is 13 amino acids. The CDR3 spells CASKTGSGYGYTF. CDR3 DNA sequence: TGTGCCAGCAAAACAGGTTCCGGCTATGGCTACACCTTC.

This chain links TRBV5-1 with TRBJ2-5; 8 nucleotides line up with TRBD2. This CDR3 is 15 amino acids long. J lost 5 bases, V lost 6 bases, and 12 bases had no gene match. Germline values: CDR1 SGHRS, CDR2 YFSETQ. CDR3 region: CASTPREGFGETQYF. The CDR3 DNA reads as TGCGCCAGCACCCCTCGGGAGGGGTTTGGCGAGACCCAGTACTTC.

This chain connects TRBV3-1 (or the pseudogene TRBV3-2) to TRBJ2-7, with D hard to call. The V end was cut by 0 bases, the J end by 0 bases, with 6 bases between. The CDR3 spans 14 residues. CDR1 is LGHDT and CDR2 is YNNKEL in the germline V gene (reference sequence). As DNA, the CDR3 is TGTGCCAGCAGCCAAGATAGGAACTCCTACGAGCAGTACTTC. Its protein product is CASSQDRNSYEQYF.

The chain links TRBV6-1 to TRBJ1-4; no clear D. The germline V and J ends were trimmed by 3 bases and 2 bases, with 10 bases remaining between them. Germline CDR1 is MNHNS and CDR2 is SASEGT. This CDR3 region has 15 residues. The CDR3 spells CASSDLGWTNEKLFF. CDR3 nucleotides: TGTGCCAGCAGTGATCTAGGGTGGACTAATGAAAAACTGTTTTTT.

This chain joins TRBV4-1 and TRBJ2-1; 13 bases line up with TRBD2. Germline-derived CDR1 and CDR2 are MGHRA and YSYEKL. V trimming: 1 base; J trimming: 7 bases; junction bases outside the gene matches: 10. The CDR3 is 18 amino acids. The CDR3 here is CASSQGLAGGQRGNEQFF. The CDR3 DNA sequence: TGCGCCAGCAGCCAAGGACTAGCGGGGGGCCAACGGGGTAATGAGCAGTTCTTC.

This chain connects TRBV27 to TRBJ1-2; no clear D. Trimming stripped 0 bases from V and 2 bases from J, with 7 bases between. Germline CDR1 and CDR2: MNHEY and SMNVEV (reference sequence). The CDR3 spans 14 residues. The CDR3 is CASSLSAGNYGYTF. The CDR3 DNA sequence: TGTGCCAGCAGTTTATCGGCAGGCAACTATGGCTACACCTTC.